These 6 T cell receptor beta chains share one sample of origin, sequenced in a study of CD8 T cell repertoires and HIV-1 epitope variants. No antigen has been assigned to these receptors. Profiling relied on immunoSEQ multiplex PCR, and the TCRdb table lists in-frame clones only, not all of them. The sample records some 5,000 clones, more than 60% being singletons. Input material: cultured CD8+ T cells derived from PBMCs. The receptor set was obtained from a male donor with HIV.

In its sample, this clone was seen a few times. The genes are TRBV29-1 and TRBJ2-1, with a weak D call TRBD2 (6 bases). V lost 0 bases and J 1 base, leaving 16 bases between the germline ends. The CDR3 covers 17 residues. Germline V lookup: CDR1 SQVTM, CDR2 ANQGSEA. CDR3 sequence (DNA): TGCAGCGTTGAAGATGTTTTCGGGGGTGCGTCCTACAATGAGCAGTTCTTC. Protein sequence: CSVEDVFGGASYNEQFF.

V and J are TRBV14 and TRBJ2-6; D may be TRBD1 (5 bases). Germline values: CDR1 SGHDN, CDR2 FVKESK. CDR3 size: 18 residues. Trimming took 0 bases from V and 2 from J, leaving 14 bases between them. DNA for the CDR3: TGTGCCAGCAGCCAAGAAGGGTTTAGGGGCGCTGGGGCCAACGTCCTGACTTTC. Translated: CASSQEGFRGAGANVLTF. The full variable domain, with the rest looked up from reference TRBV14 and TRBJ2-6, is EAGVTQFPSHSVIEKGQTVTLRCDPISGHDNLYWYRRVMGKEIKFLLHFVKESKQDESGMPNNRFLAERTGGTYSTLKVQPAELEDSGVYFCASSQEGFRGAGANVLTFGAGSRLTVL.

This sequence joins TRBV13 and TRBJ2-3, with TRBD1 matching over 9 bases. Trimming removed 2 bases from V and 2 bases from J; junction bases left unmatched: 2. The CDR3 covers 15 residues. Germline V gene data show CDR1 as PRHDT and CDR2 as FYEKMQ (reference sequence). CDR3 sequence reads: CASSLRDRATDTQYF. The DNA for the CDR3 is TGTGCCAGCAGCTTAAGGGACAGGGCCACAGATACGCAGTATTTT.

The chain has TRBV9 and TRBJ1-5; D uncertain. The germline gives CDR1 SGDLS, CDR2 YYNGEE. CDR3 length: 15 amino acids. The ends were cut back, 0 bases at V and 5 bases at J, with 12 bases in the middle. The CDR3 is CASSVEEGWDQPQHF. DNA of the CDR3: TGTGCCAGCAGCGTAGAGGAGGGATGGGATCAGCCCCAGCATTTT.

The gene calls are TRBV6-6 and TRBJ2-2; D is perhaps TRBD1 (6 bases). The CDR3 spans 13 residues. Per the germline V gene, CDR1 is MNHNY and CDR2 is SVGAGI (reference sequence). V was cut by 6 bases and J by 4 bases, with 9 bases left in between. The CDR3 is CASSSDSTGELFF. CDR3 sequence (DNA): TGTGCCAGCAGCTCGGACAGCACCGGGGAGCTGTTTTTT.

The chain recombines TRBV9 with TRBJ2-7; D is perhaps TRBD1 (5 bases). Germline CDR1 is SGDLS and CDR2 is YYNGEE. CDR3 length equals 15 residues. Trimming left V 0 bases short and J 1 base short, with 11 bases between. The CDR3 region is CASSVGSQGSYEQYF. The CDR3 coding sequence is TGTGCCAGCAGCGTAGGATCTCAGGGTTCCTACGAGCAGTACTTC.